This is a list of T cell receptor beta chains from one sample in a study of blood T cells in healthy people across ages. TCRdb recomputed calls from the 5' RACE reads with MiXCR, one row per CDR3 protein. Among more than 650,000 distinct CDR3 sequences listed, about 24% were seen once. Specimen: blood. Source of these receptors: a man in his sixties or seventies in good health. CDR3s leave out the opening cysteine and the closing phenylalanine or tryptophan. A D gene is named only where the DNA matches it firmly. Some rows mark clone size as missing; the rest say once, few, many or name a class of expanded clone.

j_call d_call clone_size cdr3_length v_call cdr3_aa
TRBJ2-1 TRBD2 many 12 TRBV7-8 ASSSAGGPDEQF
TRBJ1-2 TRBD1 NA 11 TRBV6-5 ASREGARYGYT
TRBJ2-1 TRBD2 NA 12 TRBV27 ASSGTILGNEQF
NA NA NA 11 TRBV4-1 ASSQGDNFAQY
TRBJ2-1 TRBD2 NA 16 TRBV5-1 ASSPISRAGGRGNEQF
TRBJ2-3 TRBD2 NA 13 TRBV7-9 ASRPLAADTDTQY
NA NA NA 11 TRBV9 ASSVGLVNEQY
TRBJ2-2 NA NA 13 TRBV10-2 ASTYATPNTGELF
TRBJ1-2 TRBD1 few 11 TRBV25-1 ASSDLTGGGYT
TRBJ2-5 TRBD1 few 11 TRBV27 ASTPHRGETQY
TRBJ2-5 NA few 13 TRBV9 ASSPHSGHRETQY
NA TRBD2 NA 12 TRBV6-2/TRBV6-3 ASSLAGGQYEQF
TRBJ2-6 NA many 12 TRBV7-8 ASSLISGANVLT
TRBJ1-2 NA few 15 TRBV6-1 ASSTRGGFGTFLSYT
TRBJ1-1 NA NA 11 TRBV11-3 ASSPAGNSEAF
TRBJ1-1 NA few 10 TRBV3-1 ASSQVYTEAF
TRBJ2-5 NA NA 13 TRBV18 ASSPNGLTTRTQY
TRBJ2-1 TRBD1 NA 11 TRBV12-5 ASGLSRDRKSP
TRBJ1-2 NA NA 12 TRBV7-6 ASSDLLSNYGYT
TRBJ2-3 TRBD2 once 13 TRBV10-2 ASSSLAGGLYTQY
TRBJ1-2 NA NA 14 TRBV7-8 ASTLITGGWNYGYT
NA NA few 11 TRBV20-1 SATRQGLDEQF
TRBJ2-5 NA few 12 TRBV18 ASSPSRIEETQY
TRBJ2-5 NA NA 11 TRBV14 ASSLLSGGYLF
TRBJ2-7 NA few 9 TRBV20-1 SAGTSYEQY
TRBJ1-2 NA NA 12 TRBV4-1 ASSQDRSPQGYT
TRBJ2-7 NA NA 10 TRBV20-1 SARGQTYEQY
TRBJ1-5 NA NA 13 TRBV28 ASSLFGHSNQPQH